This T cell receptor beta chain was identified during a study of OX40 agonist ivuxolimab in advanced cancers. Study at large: Age averaged 60 years (range about 20 to 80), and 80% to 90% were male.

This clone was counted a single time. Its antigen is undetermined. The protocol was immunoSEQ multiplex PCR, while the TCRdb copy is restricted to in-frame clones and leaves out a portion. Of around 87,000 clones in the sample, 94% were seen once. Whole-study findings and limits: Average numbers of expanded clones were greater in CD8+ T cells than in CD4+. Within 6 weeks, CD4+ and CD8+ blood T cells expanded clonally at 0.1 to 3.0 mg/kg.

V lost 0 bases and J lost 4; bases outside the gene matches: 6. This CDR3 is 15 amino acids long. Germline assignment: CDR1 LGHNA and CDR2 YSLEER. The sequences come from CD4+ or CD8+ T cells sorted from blood, collected in a trial of the OX40 agonist ivuxolimab. The chain couples TRBV4-3 to TRBJ2-7, with 7 bases lining up with TRBD2. The sequence came from an adult with an advanced solid tumor such as melanoma, head and neck, liver or kidney cancer. CDR3 sequence reads: CASSQDWGGLYEQYF. DNA of the CDR3: TGCGCCAGCAGCCAAGACTGGGGGGGGTTGTACGAGCAGTACTTC.